This T cell receptor (beta chain) emerged from a study of cytomegalovirus exposure and HLA in healthy donors. Turning to the study itself: Early released data comprised some 85 million unique TCRs from HLA-typed donors. The study's findings and limits: Later findings reportedly placed an Asian-associated ancestry cluster below the roughly 670-donor mean for N-insertions.

The primer mix had 60 Vbeta and 13 Jbeta primers. This table comes from immunoSEQ multiplex PCR, and its TCRdb copy is limited to in-frame clones, with some not included. The repertoire consists of about 150,000 clones, with nearly 85% occurring once and the leading ten covering about 3.7%. Of note for this clone: Its target is not known. The sample carries other DNA sequences with the same CDR3.

The sequenced material came from PBMCs. This clonotype originated in a male donor in good health and CMV-seronegative.

CDR3 protein: CASSFLAGGQETQYF. The CDR3 coding sequence is TGTGCCAGCAGCTTTTTAGCAGGGGGCCAAGAGACCCAGTACTTC. The chain uses TRBV11-2 and TRBJ2-5; 7 nucleotides align to TRBD1. Germline CDR1 is SGHAT and CDR2 is FQNNGV. The J segment lost 1 base and the V segment lost 3 bases, leaving 5 bases of the junction unmatched. This CDR3 is 15 amino acids long.